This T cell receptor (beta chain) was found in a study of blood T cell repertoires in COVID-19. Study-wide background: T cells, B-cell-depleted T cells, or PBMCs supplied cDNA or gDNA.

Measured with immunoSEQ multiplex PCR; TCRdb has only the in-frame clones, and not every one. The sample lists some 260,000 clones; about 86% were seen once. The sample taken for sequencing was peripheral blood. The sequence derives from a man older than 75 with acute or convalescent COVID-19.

The CDR3 nucleotides read TGCGCCAGCAGAATAACGGGAGAGGGGGAGCAGTACTTC. It specifies CASRITGEGEQYF. This chain connects TRBV5-1 to TRBJ2-7, with D perhaps TRBD2 (6 bases). The V gene lost 5 bases and the J gene lost 7 bases, with 16 bases spanning the gap. The CDR3 spans 13 residues. Germline-derived CDR1 and CDR2 are SGHRS and YFSETQ. Complete variable domain (other parts from reference TRBV5-1 and TRBJ2-7): KAGVTQTPRYLIKTRGQQVTLSCSPISGHRSVSWYQQTPGQGLQFLFEYFSETQRNKGNFPGRFSGRQFSNSRSEMNVSTLELGDSALYLCASRITGEGEQYFGPGTRLTVT.